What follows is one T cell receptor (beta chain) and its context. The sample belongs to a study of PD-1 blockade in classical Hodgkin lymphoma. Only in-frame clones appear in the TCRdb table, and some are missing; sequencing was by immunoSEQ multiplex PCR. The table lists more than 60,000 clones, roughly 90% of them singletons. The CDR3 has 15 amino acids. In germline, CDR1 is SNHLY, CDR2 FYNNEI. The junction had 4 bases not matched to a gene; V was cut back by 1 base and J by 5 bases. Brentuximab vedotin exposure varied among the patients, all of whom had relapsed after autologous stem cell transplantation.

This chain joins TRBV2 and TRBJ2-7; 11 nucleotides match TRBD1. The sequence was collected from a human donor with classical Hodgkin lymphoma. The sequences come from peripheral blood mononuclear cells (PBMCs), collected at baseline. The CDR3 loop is CASSEGTGGYHEQYF. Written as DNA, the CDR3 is TGTGCCAGCAGTGAAGGGACAGGGGGCTACCACGAGCAGTACTTC.